The present entry profiles one T cell receptor (beta chain) with its context. Its antigen is unidentified. This table comes from immunoSEQ multiplex PCR, and its TCRdb copy is limited to in-frame clones, with some not included. The profile shows approximately 85,000 clones, under 95% of them singletons. This specimen comes from a study of graft-versus-host responses after intestinal transplantation. About the study: Isolated intestinal, liver-intestinal, or multivisceral transplants had been given to the recipients. Tacrolimus and steroids were given for two to four years to all recipients after anti-thymocyte globulin induction. Whole-study results and caveats: Among circulating GvH clones, peak levels were associated with early post-transplant declines in HvG clones. The marrow of recipients harbored GvH clones, and ileum or blood showed some of them first.

In germline, CDR1 is LNHDA, CDR2 SQIVND (reference sequence). V lost 3 bases and J 8 bases, leaving 9 bases between the germline ends. CDR3 size: 12 residues. The chain is built from TRBV19 and TRBJ2-3; TRBD2 is a possible D gene (5 bases). The sequencing used unstimulated CD8+ T cells sorted from spleen or lymph node cells, collected before transplant. This receptor was identified in a human donor who was the organ donor for an intestinal transplant. This chain's CDR3 is CASSIDGGTQYF. CDR3 in DNA: TGTGCCAGTAGTATCGACGGAGGTACGCAGTATTTT.